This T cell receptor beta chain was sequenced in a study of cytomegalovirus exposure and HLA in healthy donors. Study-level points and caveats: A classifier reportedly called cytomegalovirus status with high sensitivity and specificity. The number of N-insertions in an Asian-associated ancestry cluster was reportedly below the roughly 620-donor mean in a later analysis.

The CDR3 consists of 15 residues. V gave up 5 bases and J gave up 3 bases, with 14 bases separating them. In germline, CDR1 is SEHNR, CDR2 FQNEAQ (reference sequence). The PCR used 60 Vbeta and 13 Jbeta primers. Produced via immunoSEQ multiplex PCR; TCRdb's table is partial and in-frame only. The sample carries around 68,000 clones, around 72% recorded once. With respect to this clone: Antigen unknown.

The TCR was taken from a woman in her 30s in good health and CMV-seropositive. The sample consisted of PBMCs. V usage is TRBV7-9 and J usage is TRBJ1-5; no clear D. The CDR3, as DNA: TGTGCCAGCAGCCCTCTCACTACCCTCAATCAGCCCCAGCATTTT. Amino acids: CASSPLTTLNQPQHF.